This TCR beta chain originates from a study of radiation and T cells in renal cell carcinoma. Described time point: blood 4 weeks post-SBRT, at nephrectomy. Treatment given: 15 Gy SBRT to primary tumor, nephrectomy 4 weeks later. Nephrectomy followed 15 Gy stereotactic body radiation by 4 weeks. Serial blood draws occurred at baseline and 2 and 4 weeks post-SBRT. The patient's renal cell carcinoma had clear cell pathology. Germline CDR1 is MNHNY and CDR2 is SVGAGI (reference sequence). The CDR3 runs to 14 residues. A note on this clone: An end of the junction does not agree with germline; a read error may underlie this. Other DNA sequences in the sample encode the same CDR3.

This table comes from immunoSEQ multiplex PCR, and its TCRdb copy is limited to in-frame clones, with some not included. The sample holds roughly 45,000 clones, around four fifths seen once. This specimen consisted of blood, obtained from a patient whose treatment included radiotherapy and nephrectomy. The sequence was obtained from a woman aged 70-85 years with renal cell carcinoma. The gene calls are TRBV6-6 and TRBJ2-5; D gene unclear. The CDR3 DNA reads TGTGCCAGCAGTTACCCCTCGAACCAGGAGACCCAGTACTTC. As protein: CASSYPSNQETQYF.